This T cell receptor beta chain was sequenced in a study of CD8+ T cells in alopecia areata. Treatment indicated: oral pan-JAK inhibitor, 5-10 mg twice daily. RNA was extracted and reverse transcribed into cDNA as the sequencing template. The table came from immunoSEQ multiplex PCR; TCRdb's copy has only in-frame clones and leaves some out. The data contain 250,000 to 300,000 clones, roughly 64% of them singletons. The CDR3 runs 11 residues. Per the germline V gene, CDR1 is MNHNY and CDR2 is SVGAGI (reference sequence). V shed 6 bases and J shed 6 bases, with 9 bases lying between them. V gene TRBV6-6 combines with J gene TRBJ2-7; D not certain. This sample comprised CD4+ T cells sorted from blood, obtained at week 24, from a patient treated with tofacitinib. This receptor was obtained from a human donor with alopecia areata. The CDR3 protein is CASSQPGEQYF. DNA for the CDR3: TGTGCCAGCAGCCAACCCGGCGAGCAGTACTTC.